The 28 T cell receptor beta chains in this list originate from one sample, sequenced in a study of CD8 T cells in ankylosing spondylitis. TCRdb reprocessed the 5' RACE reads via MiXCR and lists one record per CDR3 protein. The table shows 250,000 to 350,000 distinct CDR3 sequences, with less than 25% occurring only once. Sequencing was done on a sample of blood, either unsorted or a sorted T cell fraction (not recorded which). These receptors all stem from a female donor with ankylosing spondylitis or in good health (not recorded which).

The CDR3 protein is CSAHPVRLVRETQYF. CDR3 DNA sequence: TGCAGTGCCCATCCTGTTCGACTAGTTCGAGAGACCCAGTACTTC. The V call is TRBV20-1, the J call TRBJ2-5; the D gene is possibly TRBD2 (6 bases). CDR3 length equals 15 residues. Trimming shortened V by 6 bases and J by 4 bases, and 21 bases separated the two germline ends. CDR1 DFQATT and CDR2 SNEGSKA come from the germline V gene (reference sequence).

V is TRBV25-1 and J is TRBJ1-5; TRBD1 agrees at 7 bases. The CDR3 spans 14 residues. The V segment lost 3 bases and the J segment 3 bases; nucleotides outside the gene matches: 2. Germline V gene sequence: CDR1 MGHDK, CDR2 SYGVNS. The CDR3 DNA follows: TGTGCCAGCAGTGAGACAGGGTACAATCAGCCCCAGCATTTT. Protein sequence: CASSETGYNQPQHF.

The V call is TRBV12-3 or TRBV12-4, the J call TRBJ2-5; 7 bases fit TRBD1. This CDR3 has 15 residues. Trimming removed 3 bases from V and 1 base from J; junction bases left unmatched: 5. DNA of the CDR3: TGTGCCAGCAGTTTCACCCGACAGGGCCAAGAGACCCAGTACTTC. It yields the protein CASSFTRQGQETQYF.

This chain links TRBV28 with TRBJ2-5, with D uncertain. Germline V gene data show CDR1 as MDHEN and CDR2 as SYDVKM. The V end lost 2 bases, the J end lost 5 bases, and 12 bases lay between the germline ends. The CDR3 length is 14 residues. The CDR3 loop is CASSLQPLRETQYF. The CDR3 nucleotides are TGTGCCAGCAGTTTACAACCGCTTCGGGAGACCCAGTACTTC.

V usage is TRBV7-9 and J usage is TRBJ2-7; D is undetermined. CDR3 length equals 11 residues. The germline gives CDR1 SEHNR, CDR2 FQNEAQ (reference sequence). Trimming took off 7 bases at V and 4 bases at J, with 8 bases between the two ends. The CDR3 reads CASTPLYEQYF. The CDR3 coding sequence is TGTGCCAGCACCCCCTTATACGAGCAGTACTTC.

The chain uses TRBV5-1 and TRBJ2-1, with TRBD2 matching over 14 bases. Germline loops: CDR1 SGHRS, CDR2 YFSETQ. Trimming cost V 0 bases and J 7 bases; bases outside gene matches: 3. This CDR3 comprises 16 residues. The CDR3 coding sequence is TGCGCCAGCAGCTTGGTACGGACTAGCGGGAGGAATGAGCAGTTCTTC. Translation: CASSLVRTSGRNEQFF.

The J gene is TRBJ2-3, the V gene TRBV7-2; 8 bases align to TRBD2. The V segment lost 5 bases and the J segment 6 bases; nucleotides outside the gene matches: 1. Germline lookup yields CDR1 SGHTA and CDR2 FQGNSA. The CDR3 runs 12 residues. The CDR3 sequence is CASSPGGDTQYF. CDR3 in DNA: TGTGCCAGCAGCCCGGGGGGGGATACGCAGTATTTT. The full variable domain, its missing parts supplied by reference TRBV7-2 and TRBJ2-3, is GAGVSQSPSNKVTEKGKDVELRCDPISGHTALYWYRQSLGQGLEFLIYFQGNSAPDKSGLPSDRFSAERTGGSVSTLTIQRTQQEDSAVYLCASSPGGDTQYFGPGTRLTVL.

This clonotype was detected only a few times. CDR3 sequence: CSARTGSLSGQYF. CDR3 nucleotides: TGCAGTGCTAGAACCGGGAGTTTGTCGGGGCAGTACTTC. The chain links TRBV20-1 to TRBJ2-7; D might be TRBD2 (6 bases). CDR1 is DFQATT and CDR2 is SNEGSKA in the germline V gene (reference sequence). The CDR3 covers 13 residues. V lost 2 bases to trimming and J lost 9 bases, with 17 bases between them.

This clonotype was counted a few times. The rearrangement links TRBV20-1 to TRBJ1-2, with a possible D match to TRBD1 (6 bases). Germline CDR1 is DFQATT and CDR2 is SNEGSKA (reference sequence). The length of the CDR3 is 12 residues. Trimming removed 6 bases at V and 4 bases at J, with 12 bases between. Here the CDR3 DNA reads TGCAGTGCCGAGGACAGCATCTATGGCTACACCTTC. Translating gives CSAEDSIYGYTF.

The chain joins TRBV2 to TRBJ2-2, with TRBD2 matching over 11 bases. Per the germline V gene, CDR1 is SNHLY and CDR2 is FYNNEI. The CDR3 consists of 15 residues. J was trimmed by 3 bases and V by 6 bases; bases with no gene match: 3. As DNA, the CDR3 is TGTGCCAGCAGCTTAGCGGGAGGGTACACCGGGGAGCTGTTTTTT. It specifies CASSLAGGYTGELFF. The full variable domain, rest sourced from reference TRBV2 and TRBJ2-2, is EPEVTQTPSHQVTQMGQEVILRCVPISNHLYFYWYRQILGQKVEFLVSFYNNEISEKSEIFDDQFSVERPDGSNFTLKIRSTKLEDSAMYFCASSLAGGYTGELFFGEGSRLTVL.

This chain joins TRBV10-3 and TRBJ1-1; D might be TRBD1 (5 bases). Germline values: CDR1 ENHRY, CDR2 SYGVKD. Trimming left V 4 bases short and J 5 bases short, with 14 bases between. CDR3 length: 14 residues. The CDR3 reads CAISGEGRRTEAFF. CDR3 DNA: TGTGCCATCAGTGGAGAGGGGCGGAGGACTGAAGCTTTCTTT.

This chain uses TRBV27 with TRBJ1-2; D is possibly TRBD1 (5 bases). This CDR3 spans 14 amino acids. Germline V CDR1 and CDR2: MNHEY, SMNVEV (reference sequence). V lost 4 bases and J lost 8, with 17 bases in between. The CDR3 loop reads CASSSLSGVEGYTF. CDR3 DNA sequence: TGTGCCAGCAGTTCCCTATCGGGGGTAGAAGGCTACACCTTC.

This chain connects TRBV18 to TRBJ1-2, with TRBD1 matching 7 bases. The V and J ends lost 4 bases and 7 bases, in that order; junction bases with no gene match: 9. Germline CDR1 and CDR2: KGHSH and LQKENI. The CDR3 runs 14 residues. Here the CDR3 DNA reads TGTGCCAGCTCACTAGCCGGGACAGAAGGTGGCTACACCTTC. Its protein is CASSLAGTEGGYTF.

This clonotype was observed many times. This CDR3 is CASSLEEYEQYF. For the CDR3, the DNA is TGTGCCAGCAGCTTGGAGGAGTACGAGCAGTACTTC. V is TRBV5-6 and J is TRBJ2-7; D is unresolved. Trimming took off 0 bases at V and 4 bases at J, with 5 bases between the two ends. In germline, CDR1 is SGHDT, CDR2 YYEEEE. The CDR3 is 12 residues long.

The CDR3 reads CASSLSRELFF. CDR3 in DNA: TGTGCCAGCAGCTTAAGCCGGGAGCTGTTTTTT. J is TRBJ2-2 and V is TRBV11-2; D not resolved. This CDR3 region has 11 residues. V was trimmed by 2 bases and J by 9 bases, leaving 4 bases between them. CDR1 is SGHAT, CDR2 FQNNGV, per germline. The whole variable domain, filled in from reference TRBV11-2 and TRBJ2-2, reads EAGVAQSPRYKIIEKRQSVAFWCNPISGHATLYWYQQILGQGPKLLIQFQNNGVVDDSQLPKDRFSAERLKGVDSTLKIQPAKLEDSAVYLCASSLSRELFFGEGSRLTVL.

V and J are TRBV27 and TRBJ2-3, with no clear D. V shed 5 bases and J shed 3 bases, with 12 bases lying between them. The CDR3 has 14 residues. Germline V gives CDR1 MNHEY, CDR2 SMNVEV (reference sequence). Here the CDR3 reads CASSLRTATDTQYF. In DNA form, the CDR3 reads TGTGCCAGCAGTCTGCGGACGGCGACAGATACGCAGTATTTT.

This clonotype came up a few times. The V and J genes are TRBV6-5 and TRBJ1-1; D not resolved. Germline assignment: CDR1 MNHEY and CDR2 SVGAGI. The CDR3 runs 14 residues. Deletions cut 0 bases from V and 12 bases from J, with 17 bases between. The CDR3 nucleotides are TGTGCCAGCAGTTACTCCGGAGGGAGGAGAAGATCTTTCTTT. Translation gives CASSYSGGRRRSFF.

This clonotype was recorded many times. The CDR3: CASSRLGGYTF. For the CDR3, the DNA is TGTGCCAGCAGCCGACTTGGGGGCTACACCTTC. The chain employs TRBV3-1 and TRBJ1-2, with unresolved D. Germline V gene sequence: CDR1 LGHDT, CDR2 YNNKEL (reference sequence). The CDR3 spans 11 residues. V lost 4 bases and J 8 bases, leaving 8 bases between the germline ends.

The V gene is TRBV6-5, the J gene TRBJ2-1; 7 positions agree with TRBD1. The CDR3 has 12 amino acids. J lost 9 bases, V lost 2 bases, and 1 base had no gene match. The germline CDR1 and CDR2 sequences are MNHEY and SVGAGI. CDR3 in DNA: TGTGCCAGCAGTTACCGGGACAGTGAGCAGTTCTTC. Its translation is CASSYRDSEQFF.

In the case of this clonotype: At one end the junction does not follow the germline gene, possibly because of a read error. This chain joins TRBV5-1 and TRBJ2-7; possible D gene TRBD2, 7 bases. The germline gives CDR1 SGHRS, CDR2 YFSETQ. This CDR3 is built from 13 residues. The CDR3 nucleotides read TGCGCCAGCAGCCGAGGGGGGGGATACGATCAGTACTTC. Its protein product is CASSRGGGYDQYF.

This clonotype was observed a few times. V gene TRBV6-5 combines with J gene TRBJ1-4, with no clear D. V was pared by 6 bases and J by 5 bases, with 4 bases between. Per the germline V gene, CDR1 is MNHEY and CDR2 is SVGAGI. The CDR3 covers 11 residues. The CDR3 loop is CASRRNEKLFF. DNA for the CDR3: TGTGCCAGCAGGAGAAATGAAAAACTGTTTTTT.

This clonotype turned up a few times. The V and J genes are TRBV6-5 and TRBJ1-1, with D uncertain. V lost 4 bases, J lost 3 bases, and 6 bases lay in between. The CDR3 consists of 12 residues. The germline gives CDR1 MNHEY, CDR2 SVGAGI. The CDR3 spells CASSSQYTEAFF. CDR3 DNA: TGTGCCAGCAGTTCTCAATACACTGAAGCTTTCTTT.

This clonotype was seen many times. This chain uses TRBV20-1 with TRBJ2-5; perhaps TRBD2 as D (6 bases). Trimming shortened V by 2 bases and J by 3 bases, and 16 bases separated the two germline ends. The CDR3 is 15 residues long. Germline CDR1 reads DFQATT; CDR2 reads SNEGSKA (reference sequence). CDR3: CSARTRRGLEETQYF. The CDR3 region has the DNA TGCAGTGCTAGAACTCGGAGGGGTTTGGAAGAGACCCAGTACTTC.

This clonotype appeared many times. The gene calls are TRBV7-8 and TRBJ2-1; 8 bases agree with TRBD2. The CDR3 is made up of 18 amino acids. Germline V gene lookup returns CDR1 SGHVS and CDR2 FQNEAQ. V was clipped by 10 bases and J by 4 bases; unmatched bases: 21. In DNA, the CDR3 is TGTGCCACGCACAGGAAAGCGGGAGCCCGCCGCACTTACAATGAGCAGTTCTTC. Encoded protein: CATHRKAGARRTYNEQFF.

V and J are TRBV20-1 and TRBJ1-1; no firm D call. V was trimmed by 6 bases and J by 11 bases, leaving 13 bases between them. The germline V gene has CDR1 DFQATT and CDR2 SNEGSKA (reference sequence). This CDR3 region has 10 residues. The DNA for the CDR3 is TGCAGTGCCCGGACTTACGTGGCTTTCTTT. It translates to CSARTYVAFF.

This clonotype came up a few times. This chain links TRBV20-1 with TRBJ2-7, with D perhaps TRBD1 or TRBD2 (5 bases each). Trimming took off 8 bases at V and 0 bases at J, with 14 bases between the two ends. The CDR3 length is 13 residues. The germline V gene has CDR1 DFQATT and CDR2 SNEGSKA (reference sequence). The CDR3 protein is CSPYGAASYEQYF. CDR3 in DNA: TGCAGTCCCTACGGGGCCGCCTCCTACGAGCAGTACTTC.

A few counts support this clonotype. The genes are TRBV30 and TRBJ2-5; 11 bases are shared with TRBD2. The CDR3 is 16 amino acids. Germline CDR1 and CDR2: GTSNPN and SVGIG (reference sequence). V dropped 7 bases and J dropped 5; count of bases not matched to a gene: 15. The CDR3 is CASTASGRKGWETQYF. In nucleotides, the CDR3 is TGTGCCTCGACGGCTAGCGGGAGGAAAGGGTGGGAGACCCAGTACTTC.

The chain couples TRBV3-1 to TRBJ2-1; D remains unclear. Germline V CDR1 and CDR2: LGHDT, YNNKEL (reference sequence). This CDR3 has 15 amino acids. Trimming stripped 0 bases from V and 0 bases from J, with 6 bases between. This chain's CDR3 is CASSQDWASYNEQFF. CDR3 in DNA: TGTGCCAGCAGCCAAGACTGGGCCTCCTACAATGAGCAGTTCTTC.